This T cell receptor beta chain is drawn from a study of blood T cell repertoires in COVID-19. Study as a whole: Sites in the United States, Italy and Spain provided acute and convalescent COVID-19 samples. In each case, the material was cDNA or gDNA derived from T cells, B-cell-depleted T cells, or PBMCs.

Participant ages covered about 18 to 95 years across about two dozen US areas. Individuals in the exposed group had encountered a COVID-19 case within 2 weeks preceding study entry. Produced via immunoSEQ multiplex PCR; TCRdb's table is partial and in-frame only. In the table there are about 220,000 clones, roughly 89% of which are singletons. The V gene's germline CDR1 is SGHNT and CDR2 YENEEA. J was trimmed by 1 base and V by 2 bases; bases with no gene match: 2. The CDR3 is 15 residues long. The chain carries TRBV11-3 and TRBJ2-5; 9 bases match TRBD2. Sequencing was carried out using PBMCs or T cells enriched from blood (not recorded which). The source is a man aged 30-40 years who had been exposed to COVID-19. CDR3 in amino acids: CASSLNSGGQETQYF. DNA for the CDR3: TGTGCCAGCAGCTTAAATAGCGGGGGCCAAGAGACCCAGTACTTC.